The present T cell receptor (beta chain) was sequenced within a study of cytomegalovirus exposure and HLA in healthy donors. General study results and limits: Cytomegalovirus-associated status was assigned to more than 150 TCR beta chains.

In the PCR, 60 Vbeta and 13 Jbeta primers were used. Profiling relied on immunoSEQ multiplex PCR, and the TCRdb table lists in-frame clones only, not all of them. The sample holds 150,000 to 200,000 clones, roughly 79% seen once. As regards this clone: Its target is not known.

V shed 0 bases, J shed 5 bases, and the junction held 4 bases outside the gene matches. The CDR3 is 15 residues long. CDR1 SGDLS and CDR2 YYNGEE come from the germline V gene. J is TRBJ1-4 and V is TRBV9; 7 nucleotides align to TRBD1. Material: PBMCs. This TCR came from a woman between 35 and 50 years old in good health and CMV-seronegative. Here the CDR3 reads CASSVDEGANEKLFF. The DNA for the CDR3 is TGTGCCAGCAGCGTAGATGAGGGGGCAAATGAAAAACTGTTTTTT.